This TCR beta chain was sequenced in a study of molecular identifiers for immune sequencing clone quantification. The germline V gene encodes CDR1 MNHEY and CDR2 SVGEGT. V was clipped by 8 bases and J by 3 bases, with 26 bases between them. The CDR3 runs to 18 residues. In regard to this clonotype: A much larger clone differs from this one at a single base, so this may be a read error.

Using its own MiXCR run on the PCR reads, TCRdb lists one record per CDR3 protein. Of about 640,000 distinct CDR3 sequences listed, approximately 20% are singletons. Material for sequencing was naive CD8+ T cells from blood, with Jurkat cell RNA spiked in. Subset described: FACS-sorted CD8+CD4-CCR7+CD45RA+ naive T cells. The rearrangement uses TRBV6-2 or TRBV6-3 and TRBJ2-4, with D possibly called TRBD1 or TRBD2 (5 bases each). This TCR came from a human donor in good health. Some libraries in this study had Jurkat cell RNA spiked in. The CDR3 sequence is CASGPAGGVLFDKNIQYF. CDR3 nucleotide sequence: TGTGCCAGCGGTCCCGCTGGGGGAGTTTTATTTGACAAAAACATTCAGTACTTC.